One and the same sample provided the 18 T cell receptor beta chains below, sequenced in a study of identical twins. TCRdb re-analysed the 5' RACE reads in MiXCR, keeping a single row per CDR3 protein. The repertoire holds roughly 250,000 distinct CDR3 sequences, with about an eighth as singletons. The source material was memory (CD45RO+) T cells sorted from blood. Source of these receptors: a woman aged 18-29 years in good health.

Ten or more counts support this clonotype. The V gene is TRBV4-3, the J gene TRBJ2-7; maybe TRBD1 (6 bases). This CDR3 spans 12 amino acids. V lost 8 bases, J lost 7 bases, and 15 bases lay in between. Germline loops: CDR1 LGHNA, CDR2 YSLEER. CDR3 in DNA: TGCGCCAGCGGAACAGGGCGGAGGGAGCAGTACTTC. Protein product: CASGTGRREQYF.

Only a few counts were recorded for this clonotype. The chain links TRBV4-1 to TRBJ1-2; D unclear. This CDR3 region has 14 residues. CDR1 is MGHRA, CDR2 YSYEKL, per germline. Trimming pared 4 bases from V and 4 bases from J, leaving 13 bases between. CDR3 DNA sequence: TGCGCCAGCAGCCCCATGCGGTTTGGCTATGGCTACACCTTC. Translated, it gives CASSPMRFGYGYTF.

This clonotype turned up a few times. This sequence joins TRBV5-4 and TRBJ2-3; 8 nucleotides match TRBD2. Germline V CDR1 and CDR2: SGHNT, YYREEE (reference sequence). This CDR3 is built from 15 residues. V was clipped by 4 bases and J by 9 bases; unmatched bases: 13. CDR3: CASSRDGRAGYTQYF. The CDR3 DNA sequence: TGTGCCAGCAGCCGGGACGGGAGGGCAGGCTACACGCAGTATTTT. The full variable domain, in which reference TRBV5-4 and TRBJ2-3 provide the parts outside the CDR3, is ETGVTQSPTHLIKTRGQQVTLRCSSQSGHNTVSWYQQALGQGPQFIFQYYREEENGRGNFPPRFSGLQFPNYSSELNVNALELDDSALYLCASSRDGRAGYTQYFGPGTRLTVL.

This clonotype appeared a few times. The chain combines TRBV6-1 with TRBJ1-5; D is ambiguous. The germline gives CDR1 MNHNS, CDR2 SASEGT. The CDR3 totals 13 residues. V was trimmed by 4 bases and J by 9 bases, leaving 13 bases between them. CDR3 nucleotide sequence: TGTGCCAGCAGTGTCGGGGAGGGTTCGCCCCAGCATTTT. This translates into CASSVGEGSPQHF.

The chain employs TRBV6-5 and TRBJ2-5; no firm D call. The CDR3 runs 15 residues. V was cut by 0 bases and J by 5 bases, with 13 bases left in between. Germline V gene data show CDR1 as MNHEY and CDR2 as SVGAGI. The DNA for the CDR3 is TGTGCCAGCAGTTACTCGGGGAATCCCAGGGAGACCCAGTACTTC. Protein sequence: CASSYSGNPRETQYF.

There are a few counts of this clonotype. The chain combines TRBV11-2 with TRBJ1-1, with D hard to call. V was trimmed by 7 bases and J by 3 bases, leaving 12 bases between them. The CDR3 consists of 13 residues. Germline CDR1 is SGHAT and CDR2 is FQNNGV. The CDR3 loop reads CASNLAEDTEAFF. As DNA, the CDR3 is TGTGCCAGCAATTTGGCCGAAGACACTGAAGCTTTCTTT.

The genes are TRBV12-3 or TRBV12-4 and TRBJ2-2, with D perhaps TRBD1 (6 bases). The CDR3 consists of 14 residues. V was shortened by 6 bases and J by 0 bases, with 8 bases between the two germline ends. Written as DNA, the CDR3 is TGTGCCAGCAGGGGGGCCGCGAACACCGGGGAGCTGTTTTTT. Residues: CASRGAANTGELFF.

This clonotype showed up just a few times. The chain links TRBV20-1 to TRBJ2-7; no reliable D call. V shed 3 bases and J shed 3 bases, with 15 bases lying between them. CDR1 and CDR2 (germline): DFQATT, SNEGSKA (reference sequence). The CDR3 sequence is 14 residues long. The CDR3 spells CSAREKRRLYEQYF. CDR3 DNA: TGCAGTGCTAGGGAGAAAAGGCGACTCTACGAGCAGTACTTC.

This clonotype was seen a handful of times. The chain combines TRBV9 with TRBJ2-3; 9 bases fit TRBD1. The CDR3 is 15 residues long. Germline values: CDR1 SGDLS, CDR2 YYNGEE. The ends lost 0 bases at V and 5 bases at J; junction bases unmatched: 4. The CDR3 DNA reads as TGTGCCAGCAGCGTAGGGGGACAGGGCTTAGATACGCAGTATTTT. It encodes CASSVGGQGLDTQYF.

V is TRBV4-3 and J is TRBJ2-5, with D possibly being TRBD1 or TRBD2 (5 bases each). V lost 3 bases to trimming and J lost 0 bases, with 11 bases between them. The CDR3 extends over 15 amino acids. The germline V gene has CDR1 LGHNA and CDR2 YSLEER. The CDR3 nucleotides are TGCGCCAGCAGCCACGACCCGGGACACCAAGAGACCCAGTACTTC. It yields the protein CASSHDPGHQETQYF.

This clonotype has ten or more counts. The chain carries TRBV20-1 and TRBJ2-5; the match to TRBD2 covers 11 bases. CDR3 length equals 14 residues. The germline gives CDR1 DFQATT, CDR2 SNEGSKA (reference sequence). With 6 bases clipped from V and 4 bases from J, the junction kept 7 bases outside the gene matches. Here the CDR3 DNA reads TGCAGTGCGTTTACTAGCGGGAGCGGAGAGACCCAGTACTTC. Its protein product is CSAFTSGSGETQYF.

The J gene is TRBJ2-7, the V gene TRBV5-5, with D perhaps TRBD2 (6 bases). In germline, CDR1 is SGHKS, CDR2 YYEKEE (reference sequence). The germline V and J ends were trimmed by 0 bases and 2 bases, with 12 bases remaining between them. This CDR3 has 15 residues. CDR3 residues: CASSLVLAVTYEQYF. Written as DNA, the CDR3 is TGTGCCAGCAGCTTGGTGTTAGCGGTTACCTACGAGCAGTACTTC.

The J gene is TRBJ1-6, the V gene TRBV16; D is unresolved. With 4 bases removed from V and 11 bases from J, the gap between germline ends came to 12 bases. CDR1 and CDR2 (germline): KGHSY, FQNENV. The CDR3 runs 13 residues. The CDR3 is CASSPAAYTPLHF. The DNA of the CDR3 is TGTGCCAGCAGCCCCGCGGCCTATACACCCCTCCACTTT.

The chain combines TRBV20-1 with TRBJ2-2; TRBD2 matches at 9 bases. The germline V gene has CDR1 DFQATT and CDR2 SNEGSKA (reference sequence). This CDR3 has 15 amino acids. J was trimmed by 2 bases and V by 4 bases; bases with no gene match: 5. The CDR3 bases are TGCAGTGCTATTCGGCGGGAGGGAAACACCGGGGAGCTGTTTTTT. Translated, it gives CSAIRREGNTGELFF.

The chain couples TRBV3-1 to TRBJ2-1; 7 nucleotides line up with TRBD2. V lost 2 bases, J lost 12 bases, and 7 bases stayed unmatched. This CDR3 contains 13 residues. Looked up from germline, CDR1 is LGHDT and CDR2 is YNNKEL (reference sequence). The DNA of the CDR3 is TGTGCCAGCAGCCAAACGAGGGAGGGGACGCAGTTCTTC. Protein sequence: CASSQTREGTQFF.

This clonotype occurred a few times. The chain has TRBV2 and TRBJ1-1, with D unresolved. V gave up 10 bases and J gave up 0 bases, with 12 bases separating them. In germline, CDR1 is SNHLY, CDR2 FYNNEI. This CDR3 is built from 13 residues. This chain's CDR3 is CATRQDVNTEAFF. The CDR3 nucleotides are TGTGCCACGAGACAAGACGTGAACACTGAAGCTTTCTTT. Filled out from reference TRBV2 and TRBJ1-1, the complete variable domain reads EPEVTQTPSHQVTQMGQEVILRCVPISNHLYFYWYRQILGQKVEFLVSFYNNEISEKSEIFDDQFSVERPDGSNFTLKIRSTKLEDSAMYFCATRQDVNTEAFFGQGTRLTVV.

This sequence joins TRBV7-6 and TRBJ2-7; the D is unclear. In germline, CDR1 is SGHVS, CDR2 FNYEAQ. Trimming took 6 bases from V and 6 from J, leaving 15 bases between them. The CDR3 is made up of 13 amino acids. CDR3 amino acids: CASSPGRASEQYF. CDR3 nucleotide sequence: TGTGCCAGCAGTCCAGGCCGGGCGAGCGAGCAGTACTTC.

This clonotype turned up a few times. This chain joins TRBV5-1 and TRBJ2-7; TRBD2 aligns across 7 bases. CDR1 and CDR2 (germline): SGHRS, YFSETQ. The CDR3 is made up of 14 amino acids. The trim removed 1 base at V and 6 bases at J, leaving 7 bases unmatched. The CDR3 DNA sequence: TGCGCCAGCAGCTTGCAGCGGGATAGGGGCGAGCAGTACTTC. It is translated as CASSLQRDRGEQYF.